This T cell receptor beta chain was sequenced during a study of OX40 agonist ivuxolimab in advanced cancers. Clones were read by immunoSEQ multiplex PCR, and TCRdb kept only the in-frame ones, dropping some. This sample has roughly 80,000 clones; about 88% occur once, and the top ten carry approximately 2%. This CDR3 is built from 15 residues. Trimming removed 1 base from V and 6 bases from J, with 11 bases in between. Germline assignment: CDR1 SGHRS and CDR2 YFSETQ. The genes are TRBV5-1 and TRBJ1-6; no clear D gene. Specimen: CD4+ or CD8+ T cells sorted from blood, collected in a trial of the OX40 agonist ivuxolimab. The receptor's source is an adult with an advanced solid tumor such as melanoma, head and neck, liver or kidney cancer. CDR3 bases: TGCGCCAGCAGCTTGTTTGGGGAAGGTAATTCACCCCTCCACTTT. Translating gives CASSLFGEGNSPLHF. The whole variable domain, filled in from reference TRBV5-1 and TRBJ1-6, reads KAGVTQTPRYLIKTRGQQVTLSCSPISGHRSVSWYQQTPGQGLQFLFEYFSETQRNKGNFPGRFSGRQFSNSRSEMNVSTLELGDSALYLCASSLFGEGNSPLHFGNGTRLTVT.